Sequencing of this TCR beta chain was carried out in a study of human T cells and chemical hapten exposure listed by TCRdb under 2021. Background for the entire study: For sensitization, 2% DPC in acetone was applied to an approximately 2 cm by approximately 2 cm area of upper inner arm skin. Throughout the approximately 25-week study period, patients were also given weekly therapeutic DPC doses on the scalp. Patch testing was done on the upper back using Finn chambers containing 0.01% DPC, and results were scored after 6 days according to International Contact Dermatitis Research Group standards. Most of the patients in the cohort were female, and the cohort covered alopecia areata with under or over 50% scalp involvement, alopecia totalis and alopecia universalis. Libraries were pooled for sequencing, and per-sample TCR yields varied mainly because of small differences in library volumes within the pool. This study followed changes in the peripheral blood TCR repertoire in vivo during primary and secondary sensitization of alopecia patients to the hapten diphenylcyclopropenone (DPC). Blood samples were taken from patients before sensitization (week 0) and then at 2, 6 and about 24 weeks after DPC sensitization. Approximately 30 alopecia patients provided blood for TCR sequencing at one to four time points (pre-sensitization, 2, 6 and 24 weeks). Study-wide findings and limitations: A positive correlation was found between the number of PT1 expanded TCRs and patch test score, with significance reached at thresholds 8, 16 and 32 but not 4. Because all patients had alopecia, a presumed autoimmune disease, the immune response of the patients might differ from that of healthy individuals. Repeated subsampling changed both the strength of the expansion versus patch-test correlation and the threshold at which that correlation became significant. Compared with pre-sensitization or healthy control sets, expanded TCRs formed significantly more large CDR3 similarity clusters, which is consistent with antigen-driven responses. The number of TCRs above 1 in 1000 frequency did not change with DPC sensitization; there was no evidence of global repertoire structure alterations.

This clonotype has only a few counts. What antigen it recognizes has not been identified. Qualities for individual bases were not recorded, and no much larger clone is one base off. The intended sense of this specimen's time point label: pre-sensitization, week 0. The treatment or condition label of this sample denotes: therapeutic diphenylcyclopropenone sensitization with weekly scalp DPC. Blood at each patch-test visit was drawn before the patch test was applied. Patients were eligible if aged 18 to 70, diagnosed with alopecia and judged suitable for DPC therapy, and pregnant patients were excluded. Total RNA was isolated from unfractionated whole blood collected in Tempus Blood RNA tubes. Libraries were prepared through RACE. TCRdb names NextSeq 500 as the instrument used. During library preparation, unique molecular identifiers were attached to individual cDNA molecules so that TCRs could be counted quantitatively and reproducibly. From each blood RNA sample, both TCR alpha and TCR beta chains were sequenced. The original pipeline was this. The median number of TCRs per sample was 85,000 to 100,000, ranging from 23,224 to 690,600. The Decombinator software suite was used to annotate the V, J and CDR3 of the TCR reads. For PS versus PT1 abundance plots, all samples were subsampled to the same number of TCRs (28,000). Expanded TCRs were defined as absent before sensitization and observed at least eight times at the 2-week time point. The public reads were run again by TCRdb, first through fastp at Q25 and then through MiXCR, and only productive beta chains were kept. Rows are combined by CDR3 protein, so each entry shows the most common genes and DNA. The V and J calls come from TCRdb's annotation, not from the publication. The sample contains 380,000 or so distinct CDR3 sequences, around 5.5% of them found a single time. Jointly, the top ten make up about 7.7% of the sample.

According to the germline V gene, CDR1 reads MNHEY and CDR2 reads SVGAGI. Relative to germline, V is 4 bases shorter and J is 5 bases shorter, with 17 bases between their ends. The CDR3 covers 15 residues, taking in both the cysteine and the phenylalanine. Only CDR3 DNA remains: 45 bases, in frame from the first base. Here the sequenced sample was whole blood, taken in connection with sensitization to the hapten diphenylcyclopropenone (DPC). This receptor chain uses TRBV6-5 and TRBJ1-1, with a weak D call of TRBD1 (6 bases match). This clonotype originated in a woman between 18 and 30 years old with alopecia areata. Some clones in this sample may be carry-over from other donors' samples. The CDR3 region has the sequence CASSSHRSRGTEAFF. The DNA sequence is as follows: TGTGCCAGCAGTTCCCATCGCTCCAGGGGAACTGAAGCTTTCTTT.